The rows below give T cell receptor beta chains drawn from one sample of a study of Graves' ophthalmopathy and Graves' hyperthyroidism. Each CDR3 protein is one row after TCRdb ran MiXCR on the multiplex PCR reads. Counted here are 580,000 or so distinct CDR3 sequences, 39% occurring once; the ten biggest clones make up around 4%. The sequencing input was peripheral blood or thyroid tissue (not recorded which). These receptors all come from an adult man with Graves' hyperthyroidism. Both conserved end residues are part of each CDR3. D genes are given only for firm matches. A row's size may be missing; if present it is once, few, many or a size class.

length: 14; V: TRBV12-3/TRBV12-4; size: many; D: .; J: TRBJ1-2; DNA: TGTGCCAGCAGTCCTCGCGGGGACCTTCGGGGCTACACCTTC; CDR3: CASSPRGDLRGYTF
length: 15; V: TRBV29-1; size: .; D: TRBD1; J: TRBJ1-1; DNA: TGCAGCGTTGACGACAGGGGACGAATGAACACTGAAGCTTTCTTT; CDR3: CSVDDRGRMNTEAFF
length: 14; V: TRBV6-6; size: .; D: .; J: TRBJ1-1; DNA: TGTGCCAGCAGTGGGGGGGCCGCGAACACTGAAGCTTTCTTT; CDR3: CASSGGAANTEAFF
length: 15; V: TRBV7-2; size: .; D: .; J: TRBJ1-4; DNA: TGTGCCAGCAGCGGGGGGTGGGCTCGCGGGGAAAAACTGTTTTTT; CDR3: CASSGGWARGEKLFF
length: 15; V: TRBV20-1; size: many; D: TRBD1; J: TRBJ1-1; DNA: TGCAGTGCCACGGGACAGCTTCAGATGAACACTGAAGCTTTCTTT; CDR3: CSATGQLQMNTEAFF
length: 13; V: TRBV27; size: many; D: .; J: TRBJ1-2; DNA: TGTGCCAGCAGCGCGGACGGGTGGTATGGCTACACCTTC; CDR3: CASSADGWYGYTF
length: 16; V: TRBV20-1; size: .; D: .; J: TRBJ2-7; DNA: TGCAGTGCTAGAGATCAGGGGGAGGGCCTAGTCGATGAGCAGTACTTC; CDR3: CSARDQGEGLVDEQYF
length: 11; V: TRBV29-1; size: .; D: .; J: TRBJ2-7; DNA: TGCAGCGTTGCCCACTCCTACGAGCAGTACTTC; CDR3: CSVAHSYEQYF
length: 14; V: TRBV7-9; size: .; D: .; J: TRBJ1-5; DNA: TGTGCCAGCAGCTTAACGTGGAACAATGAGCCCCAGCATTTT; CDR3: CASSLTWNNEPQHF
length: 15; V: TRBV7-9; size: .; D: .; J: TRBJ1-4; DNA: TGTGCCAGCAGCTTCGGACATACAGAGGATGAAAAACTGTTTTTT; CDR3: CASSFGHTEDEKLFF
length: 17; V: TRBV4-2; size: .; D: .; J: TRBJ2-7; DNA: TGTGCCAGCAGCCAAGATTTTTGGGGGGCACGGTCCTACGAGCAGTACTTC; CDR3: CASSQDFWGARSYEQYF
length: 13; V: TRBV19; size: many; D: .; J: TRBJ2-7; DNA: TGTGCCAGTAGTAGAGGGGAATTTGACGAGCAGTACTTC; CDR3: CASSRGEFDEQYF
length: 14; V: TRBV7-6; size: many; D: .; J: TRBJ1-2; DNA: TGTGCCAGCAGCCTACTACAGGGAGGGGAAGGCTACACCTTC; CDR3: CASSLLQGGEGYTF
length: 13; V: TRBV29-1; size: few; D: .; J: TRBJ1-1; DNA: TGCAGCACACAAGTCGGTTCTTACACTGAAGCTTTCTTT; CDR3: CSTQVGSYTEAFF
length: 15; V: TRBV19; size: .; D: .; J: TRBJ1-1; DNA: TGTGCCAGTAGGCCGACTAGCGGGGGCTACAATGAGCAGTTCTTT; CDR3: CASRPTSGGYNEQFF
length: 13; V: TRBV2; size: .; D: .; J: TRBJ1-2; DNA: TGTGCCAGCAGTGGTGCGCGGAACTATGGCTACACCTTC; CDR3: CASSGARNYGYTF
length: 15; V: TRBV3-1; size: .; D: TRBD2; J: TRBJ2-7; DNA: TGTGCCAGCAGCCAAGTACTAGCGGGGGGACACGAGCAGTACTTC; CDR3: CASSQVLAGGHEQYF
length: 14; V: TRBV7-9; size: .; D: TRBD1; J: TRBJ1-4; DNA: TGTGCCAGCAGCGGACAGGGTATTAATGAAAAACTGTTTTTT; CDR3: CASSGQGINEKLFF
length: 12; V: TRBV11-2; size: .; D: .; J: TRBJ1-5; DNA: TGTGCCAGCAGCTTAGAGATGAGGTCCCAGCATTTT; CDR3: CASSLEMRSQHF
length: 14; V: TRBV7-2; size: many; D: TRBD2; J: TRBJ2-2; DNA: TGTGCCAGCAGCACTAGCGGGGGGGTCGGGGAGCTGTTTTTT; CDR3: CASSTSGGVGELFF
length: 13; V: TRBV29-1; size: few; D: .; J: TRBJ2-1; DNA: TGCAGCGTTGAGGGTCAGGGGAGGAATGAGCAGTTCTTC; CDR3: CSVEGQGRNEQFF
length: 12; V: TRBV12-5; size: many; D: .; J: TRBJ1-5; DNA: TGTGCTAGTGGTTTGTGGAATCAGCCCCAGCATTTT; CDR3: CASGLWNQPQHF
length: 14; V: TRBV19; size: .; D: .; J: TRBJ1-2; DNA: TGTGCCAGTAGTATAGGCGGGGAAAACTATGGCTACACCTTC; CDR3: CASSIGGENYGYTF
length: 14; V: TRBV19; size: .; D: .; J: TRBJ2-3; DNA: TGTGCCAGTAGTACTCGGGAGAGCGGGGATACGCAGTATTTT; CDR3: CASSTRESGDTQYF
length: 11; V: TRBV19; size: once; D: .; J: TRBJ2-6; DNA: TGTGCCAGTAGTAACACGGTAGTCCTGACTTTC; CDR3: CASSNTVVLTF
length: 19; V: TRBV7-3; size: few; D: .; J: TRBJ2-5; DNA: TGTGCCAGCAGCCCTCGGACCGCGATTCCTAATACGTACCAAGAGACCCAGTACTTC; CDR3: CASSPRTAIPNTYQETQYF
length: 16; V: TRBV7-6; size: few; D: TRBD2; J: TRBJ2-1; DNA: TGTGCCAGCAGCTTAATGGGGGGGATGGTGTTGAATGAGCAGTTCTTC; CDR3: CASSLMGGMVLNEQFF
length: 15; V: TRBV15; size: .; D: .; J: TRBJ1-4; DNA: TGTGCCACCAGCCAGGGGTCAACAACTAATGAAAAACTGTTTTTT; CDR3: CATSQGSTTNEKLFF
length: 14; V: TRBV24-1; size: many; D: .; J: TRBJ1-5; DNA: TGTGCCACCGCGGCAGGTGGGAGCAATCAGCCCCAGCATTTT; CDR3: CATAAGGSNQPQHF
length: 12; V: TRBV20-1; size: .; D: .; J: TRBJ2-3; DNA: TGCAGTGCTAGAGTAGGGACAGATACGCAGTATTTT; CDR3: CSARVGTDTQYF
length: 15; V: TRBV10-2; size: many; D: .; J: TRBJ2-7; DNA: TGCGCCACCCAGCGCCCAGATGCCTACACCTACGAGCAGTACTTC; CDR3: CATQRPDAYTYEQYF
length: 17; V: TRBV7-8; size: .; D: TRBD1; J: TRBJ2-7; DNA: TGTGCCAGCAGCTTAGCGGTAGGGGGACAGGGCATAAACGAGCAGTACTTC; CDR3: CASSLAVGGQGINEQYF
length: 17; V: TRBV2; size: few; D: .; J: TRBJ1-3; DNA: TGTGCCAGCAGTGTTGCCCGGGACTCTTTCTCTGGAAACACCATATATTTT; CDR3: CASSVARDSFSGNTIYF
length: 14; V: TRBV29-1; size: .; D: TRBD2; J: TRBJ2-7; DNA: TGCAGCGTTGATCCTAGCGGGATCTCCTACGAGCAGTACTTC; CDR3: CSVDPSGISYEQYF
length: 15; V: TRBV29-1; size: .; D: .; J: TRBJ2-6; DNA: TGCAGCCCAGGCGAACACGACTCTGGGGCCAACGTCCTGACTTTC; CDR3: CSPGEHDSGANVLTF
length: 16; V: TRBV2; size: once; D: .; J: TRBJ1-2; DNA: TGTGCCAGCTCCCCAGCCGGGGACTCAAGACCCGATGGCTACACCTTC; CDR3: CASSPAGDSRPDGYTF
length: 16; V: TRBV19; size: few; D: .; J: TRBJ2-2; DNA: TGTGCCAGTCAGGGGAAAATACAGGGAAACACCGGGGAGCTGTTTTTT; CDR3: CASQGKIQGNTGELFF
length: 15; V: TRBV19; size: many; D: .; J: TRBJ2-7; DNA: TGTGCCAGTTCTTCCTTAGACATCCGCTCCTACGAGCAGTACTTC; CDR3: CASSSLDIRSYEQYF
length: 16; V: TRBV5-1; size: many; D: .; J: TRBJ2-7; DNA: TGCGCCAGCAGCCGGTCGTCCCAGGGGACCTCCTACGAGCAGTACTTC; CDR3: CASSRSSQGTSYEQYF
length: 13; V: TRBV20-1; size: .; D: TRBD1; J: TRBJ2-7; DNA: TGCAGTGCGAGCAGGGGGCTCTCCTACGAGCAGTACTTC; CDR3: CSASRGLSYEQYF
length: 15; V: TRBV4-1; size: .; D: TRBD1; J: TRBJ1-5; DNA: TGCGCCAGCAGTTACGACAGGGGGTACAATCAGCCCCAGCATTTT; CDR3: CASSYDRGYNQPQHF
length: 14; V: TRBV19; size: .; D: .; J: TRBJ1-3; DNA: TGTGCCAGTCGAGACGGCGGCGGGAGAAACACCATATATTTT; CDR3: CASRDGGGRNTIYF